This TCR beta chain is from a study of T cells in localized non-small cell lung cancer. V lost 4 bases and J lost 2, with 19 bases in between. Germline loops: CDR1 SGHRS, CDR2 YFSETQ. The CDR3 totals 17 residues. Study findings and constraints: Blood T cell density predicted longer survival; adjacent-lung clonality, shorter. Researchers found a median around 57 of the top 100 tumor clones in adjacent lung. It was uninvolved adjacent lung that showed the highest T cell clonality, exceeding tumor. Tumor samples were not multi-region, leaving intratumor heterogeneity unexcluded.

On this clone: Its antigen is undetermined.

Sequenced by immunoSEQ multiplex PCR; TCRdb stores in-frame clones only, minus some. Found here are about 77,000 clones, 85% to 90% of them singletons; the top ten hold approximately 22%. This receptor was obtained from a woman aged 40-69 years with stage I squamous cell lung carcinoma. Sequencing was performed on peripheral blood, taken before any cancer treatment. The chain joins TRBV5-1 to TRBJ2-1, with a weak D call TRBD2 (5 bases). CDR3 DNA sequence: TGCGCCAGCAGCCGCGAACTGATAGGGAGCACCTACAATGAGCAGTTCTTC. It encodes CASSRELIGSTYNEQFF.